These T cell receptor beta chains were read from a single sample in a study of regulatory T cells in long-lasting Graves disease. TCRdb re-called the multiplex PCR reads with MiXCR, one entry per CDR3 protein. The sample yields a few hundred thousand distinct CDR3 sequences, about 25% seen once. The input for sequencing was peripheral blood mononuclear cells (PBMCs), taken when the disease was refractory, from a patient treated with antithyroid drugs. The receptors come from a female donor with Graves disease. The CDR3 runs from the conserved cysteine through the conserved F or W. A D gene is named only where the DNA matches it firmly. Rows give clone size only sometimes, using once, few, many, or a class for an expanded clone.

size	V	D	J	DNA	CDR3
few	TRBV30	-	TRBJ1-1	TGTGCCTGGAGGTCGGCACGCACTGAAGCTTTCTTT	CAWRSARTEAFF
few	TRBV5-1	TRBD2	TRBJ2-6	TGCGCCAGCCGGAGACTAGCGGCAACCAACGTCCTGACTTTC	CASRRLAATNVLTF
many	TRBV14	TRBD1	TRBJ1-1	TGCGCCAGCAGCCGGACAGGGATCGGGACTGAAGCTTTCTTT	CASSRTGIGTEAFF
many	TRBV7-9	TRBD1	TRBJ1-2	TGTGCCAGCAGATTGACAGGGGGCTCAGATGGCTACACCTTC	CASRLTGGSDGYTF
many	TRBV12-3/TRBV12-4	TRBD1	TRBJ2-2	TGTGCCAGCAGTTGGGACAGGGGAGCGAACACCGGGGAGCTGTTTTTT	CASSWDRGANTGELFF
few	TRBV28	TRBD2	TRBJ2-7	TGTGCCAGCAGTACTAGCGGGGGAATCTACGAGCAGTACTTC	CASSTSGGIYEQYF
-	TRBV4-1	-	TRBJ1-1	TGCGCCAGCAGCCAAGATCCCGGGGACGCCACTGAAGCTTTCTTT	CASSQDPGDATEAFF
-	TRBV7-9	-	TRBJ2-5	TGTGCCAGCAGCCCACGTAGGCAGGGGAGCGAGACCCAGTACTTC	CASSPRRQGSETQYF
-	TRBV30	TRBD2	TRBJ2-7	TGTGCCTGGAGTCCAGGGACTAGCGTCTACGAGCAGTACTTC	CAWSPGTSVYEQYF
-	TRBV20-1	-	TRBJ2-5	TGCAGTGCTAGAGCCCAGGCCCAGTACTTC	CSARAQAQYF
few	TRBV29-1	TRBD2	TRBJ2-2	TGCAGCGTTGTTCGAGCGGGAGTGTCCGGGGAGCTGTTTTTT	CSVVRAGVSGELFF
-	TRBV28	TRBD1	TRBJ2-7	TGTGCCAGCAGCCCTTCCGGGACAGGGTTTAACGAGCAGTACTTC	CASSPSGTGFNEQYF
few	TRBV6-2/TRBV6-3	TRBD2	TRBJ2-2	TGTGCCAGCAGACTAGCGGGAGGGCCAGCTGGGGAGCTGTTTTTT	CASRLAGGPAGELFF
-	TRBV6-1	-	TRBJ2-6	TGTGCCAGCAGTGAGCAGGGTACTGGGGCCAACGTCCTGACTTTC	CASSEQGTGANVLTF
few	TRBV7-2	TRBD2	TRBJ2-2	TGTGCCAGCAGCCCCTGGGGACTAGCGGGACGAAGCGGGGAGCTGTTTTTT	CASSPWGLAGRSGELFF
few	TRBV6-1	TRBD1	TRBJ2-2	TGTGCCAGCAGTCAAACCCCCGGGACAGCGACCGGGGAGCTGTTTTTT	CASSQTPGTATGELFF
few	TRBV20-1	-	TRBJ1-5	TGCAGTGCACCCGGGCTATATAGCAATCAGCCCCAGCATTTT	CSAPGLYSNQPQHF
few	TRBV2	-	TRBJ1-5	TGTGCCAGCAGTGATGGCAGGGCCCAGCCCCAGCATTTT	CASSDGRAQPQHF
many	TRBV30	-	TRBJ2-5	TGTGCCTGGATGGTTCGGAAGTGGGAGACCCAGTACTTC	CAWMVRKWETQYF
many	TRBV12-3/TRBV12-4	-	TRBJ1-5	TGTGCCAGCAGACAGGGTGGGAATCAGCCCCAGCATTTT	CASRQGGNQPQHF
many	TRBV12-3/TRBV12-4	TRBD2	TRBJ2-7	TGTGCCAGCAGGGGTAGCGGGAGGGCCTACGAGCAGTACTTC	CASRGSGRAYEQYF
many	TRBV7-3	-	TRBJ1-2	TGTGCCAGCAGCTTAACTGGTGACGGCTCCCGTGGCTACACCTTC	CASSLTGDGSRGYTF
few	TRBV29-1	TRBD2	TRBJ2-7	TGCAGCGTTGAGCTAGCGGAGACCTACGAGCAGTACTTC	CSVELAETYEQYF
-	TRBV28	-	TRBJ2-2	TGTGCCAGCAGTCCTCAGTTGGGGGAGCTGTTTTTT	CASSPQLGELFF
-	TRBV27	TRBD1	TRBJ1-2	TGTGCCAGCAGCCTGACAGGGGATAAACCTAACTATGGCTACACCTTC	CASSLTGDKPNYGYTF
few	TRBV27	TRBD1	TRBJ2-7	TGTGCCAGCAGCCAGGACAGGGTAAACTACGAGCAGTACTTC	CASSQDRVNYEQYF
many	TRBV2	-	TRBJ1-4	TGTGCCAGCAGTCCTCTAACAACTAATGAAAAACTGTTTTTT	CASSPLTTNEKLFF
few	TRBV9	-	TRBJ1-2	TGTGCCAGCAGCCCTCAAGTGGACAACTATGGCTACACCTTC	CASSPQVDNYGYTF
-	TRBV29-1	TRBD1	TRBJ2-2	TGCGGGACAGGGGGCACCGGGGAGCTGTTTTTT	CGTGGTGELFF